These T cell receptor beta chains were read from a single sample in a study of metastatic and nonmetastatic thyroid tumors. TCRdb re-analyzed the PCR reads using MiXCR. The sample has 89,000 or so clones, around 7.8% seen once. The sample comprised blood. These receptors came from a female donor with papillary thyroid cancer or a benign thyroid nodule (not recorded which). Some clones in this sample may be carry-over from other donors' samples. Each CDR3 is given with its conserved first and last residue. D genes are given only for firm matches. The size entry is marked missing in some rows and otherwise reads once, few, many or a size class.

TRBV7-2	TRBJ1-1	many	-	CASSKDGNTEAFF	TGTGCCAGCAGCAAAGACGGGAACACTGAAGCTTTCTTT
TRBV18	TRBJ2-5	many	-	CASSPPTVGTQYF	TGTGCCAGCTCACCACCGACCGTGGGGACCCAGTACTTC
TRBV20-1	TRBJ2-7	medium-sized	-	CSARDLMGDRSEGEQYF	TGCAGTGCTAGAGATCTCATGGGTGACCGATCCGAGGGGGAGCAGTACTTC
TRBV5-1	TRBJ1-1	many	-	CASKVRDTEAFF	TGCGCCAGCAAGGTACGGGACACTGAAGCTTTCTTT
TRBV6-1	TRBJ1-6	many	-	CASRESNNSPLHF	TGTGCCAGCAGGGAATCAAATAATTCACCCCTCCACTTT
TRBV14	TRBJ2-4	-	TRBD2	CASSQLTSGGGKNIQYF	TGTGCCAGCAGCCAATTAACCAGCGGGGGAGGCAAAAACATTCAGTACTTC
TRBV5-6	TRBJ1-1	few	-	CASTKGEMNTEAFF	TGTGCCAGCACCAAAGGGGAAATGAACACTGAAGCTTTCTTT
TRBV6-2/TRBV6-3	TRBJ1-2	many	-	CASNDNRYGYTF	TGTGCCAGCAATGACAACAGATATGGCTACACCTTC
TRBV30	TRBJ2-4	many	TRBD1	CAWSQGVINIQYF	TGTGCCTGGAGCCAGGGGGTAATAAACATTCAGTACTTC
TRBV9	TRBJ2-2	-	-	CASSVNPGEPDLDLNTGELFF	TGTGCCAGCAGCGTTAACCCGGGAGAGCCGGACTTGGACCTGAACACCGGGGAGCTGTTTTTT
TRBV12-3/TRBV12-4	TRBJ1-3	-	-	CASSLRRGSGNTIYF	TGTGCCAGCAGTTTACGGAGGGGCTCTGGAAACACCATATATTTT
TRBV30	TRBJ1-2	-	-	CAWREWTANYGYTF	TGTGCCTGGAGAGAATGGACAGCGAACTATGGCTACACCTTC
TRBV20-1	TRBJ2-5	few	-	CSARARGFETQYF	TGCAGTGCGAGGGCAAGGGGGTTTGAGACCCAGTACTTC
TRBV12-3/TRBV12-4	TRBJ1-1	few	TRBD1	CASTTPRTGGTEAFF	TGTGCCAGCACCACTCCGAGGACAGGGGGCACTGAAGCTTTCTTT
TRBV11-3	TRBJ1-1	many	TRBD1	CASSLVRYRGIGNDEAFF	TGTGCCAGCAGCTTAGTCAGGTACAGGGGGATCGGTAATGATGAAGCTTTCTTT
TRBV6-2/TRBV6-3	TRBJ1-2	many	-	CASSGRPWWGYTF	TGTGCCAGCAGTGGACGGCCCTGGTGGGGCTACACCTTC
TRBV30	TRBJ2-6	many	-	CALTIAGANVLTF	TGTGCCCTCACGATAGCTGGGGCCAACGTCCTGACTTTC
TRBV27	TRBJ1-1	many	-	CASSSPGSGTEAFF	TGTGCCAGCAGTTCGCCGGGTTCTGGCACTGAAGCTTTCTTT
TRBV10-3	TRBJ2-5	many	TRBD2	CAISGGEGPETQYF	TGTGCCATCAGTGGGGGGGAGGGCCCGGAGACCCAGTACTTC
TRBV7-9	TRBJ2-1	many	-	CASSLQSVYNEQFF	TGTGCCAGCAGCTTACAGTCCGTATACAATGAGCAGTTCTTC
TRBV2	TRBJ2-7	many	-	CASSDPSTYEQYF	TGTGCCAGCAGTGACCCAAGTACCTACGAGCAGTACTTC
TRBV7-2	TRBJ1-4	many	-	CASSLATGHEKLFF	TGTGCCAGCAGCTTAGCTACAGGCCACGAAAAACTGTTTTTT
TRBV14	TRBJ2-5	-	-	CASSQDSGLETQYF	TGTGCCAGCAGCCAAGATTCGGGGTTAGAGACCCAGTACTTC
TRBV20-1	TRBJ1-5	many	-	CSASRPNNQPQHF	TGCAGTGCTAGTCGGCCGAACAATCAGCCCCAGCATTTT